What follows describes a single T cell receptor beta chain. Its antigen remains unidentified. The entry originates in a study of shared clonotypes between healthy human individuals. Study information: With ages of 18 to 49, the donors were two women and a few men. General study points: Only blood underwent sampling, and tissue repertoires likely differ.

Genomic DNA came from about 90 million PBMCs in unsorted samples. Germline V CDR1 and CDR2: SGHTA, FQGTGA. CDR3 length equals 13 residues. Splitting of each subset's genomic DNA was done evenly across several immunoSEQ plates. Profiling relied on immunoSEQ multiplex PCR, and the TCRdb table lists in-frame clones only, not all of them. Of nearly 500,000 clones listed, about 79% are singletons. This rearrangement joins TRBV7-3 to TRBJ2-5, with TRBD1 matching over 7 bases. The J call is doubtful: the DNA matches TRBJ2-7 better. The sequence was collected from a woman aged 35 to 49 in good health. Some clones in this sample may be carry-over from other donors' samples. Sample: PBMCs. The CDR3 DNA sequence: TGTGCCAGCAGCAGGGACAGAGCCTACGAGCAGTACTTC. Its protein is CASSRDRAYEQYF.